Sequencing of this TCR beta chain was carried out in a study of cytomegalovirus exposure and HLA in healthy donors. Study-level points and caveats: Solely CMV serostatus was available to characterize immune exposure. In a later analysis, specific HLA alleles were associated with around 17,000 TCR beta sequences at a 0.05 false discovery rate.

PCR was performed using 60 Vbeta and 13 Jbeta primers. Sequenced by immunoSEQ multiplex PCR; TCRdb stores in-frame clones only, minus some. This table has about 130,000 clones, around 67% appearing once. Points on this clone: What it binds is not known.

The V gene's germline CDR1 is MNHEY and CDR2 SVGAGI. Trimming took 5 bases from V and 3 from J, leaving 11 bases between them. The CDR3 has 13 residues. The source is a man aged 60-69 years in good health and CMV-seropositive. The sequencing input was PBMCs. The chain links TRBV6-5 to TRBJ2-7; a weak D match, TRBD1 (6 bases). CDR3 sequence: CASSPQGFYEQYF. The DNA of the CDR3 is TGTGCCAGCAGTCCCCAGGGGTTCTACGAGCAGTACTTC.